Here is one T cell receptor beta chain with its context. As yet, its antigen is unknown. There are 15 residues in the CDR3. Germline CDR1 and CDR2: MRHNA and SNTAGT. The ends lost 3 bases at V and 0 bases at J; junction bases unmatched: 2. The data originate from a study of early T cells in non-severe SARS-CoV-2 infection. The wider study: RNA in bulk from unsorted whole blood was sequenced, and chains were unpaired. Notes on the study in general: Anti-spike CD8 specificities were favored by VDJdb matching, whose results missed private and CD4 specificities.

Researchers tagged individual cDNA molecules with unique molecular identifiers. Each CDR3 protein is one row after TCRdb ran MiXCR on the 5' RACE reads. The sample yields nearly 80,000 distinct CDR3 sequences, 9.5% to 15% seen once. The specimen was whole blood. The TCR sequence derives from an adult who was a healthcare worker with PCR-confirmed SARS-CoV-2 infection or an uninfected control (not recorded which). This chain links TRBV6-4 with TRBJ2-1, with 7 nucleotides matching TRBD2. The CDR3 reads CASSESGGSYNEQFF. CDR3 DNA sequence: TGTGCCAGCAGTGAGTCGGGAGGCTCCTACAATGAGCAGTTCTTC.